This T cell receptor beta chain comes out of a study of cytomegalovirus exposure and HLA in healthy donors. Trimming cost V 0 bases and J 3 bases; bases outside gene matches: 2. Looked up from germline, CDR1 is SGDLS and CDR2 is YYNGEE. This CDR3 comprises 16 residues. Here immunoSEQ multiplex PCR was the method, and the copy in TCRdb shows in-frame clones only, minus some. The table shows 70,000 or so clones, with about 94% occurring only once. The sequence came from a man younger than 30 in good health and CMV-seropositive. The J gene is TRBJ2-2, the V gene TRBV9; TRBD1 agrees at 10 bases. Sequenced: PBMCs. In DNA, the CDR3 is TGTGCCAGCAGCGTAGGGACAGGGGGAGACACCGGGGAGCTGTTTTTT. This gives the protein CASSVGTGGDTGELFF.